Presented here are 27 T cell receptor beta chains from one specimen sequenced in a study of blood T cell repertoires in COVID-19 (dated by TCRdb to between 2020 and 2021). Library generation was performed with the immunoSEQ multiplex PCR assay. The immuneACCESS repertoire file appears here via TCRdb, limited to in-frame rearrangements. These files lack a portion of the clones; in checked studies, under half of the deficit traces to unresolved V genes, and the cause of the others is not known. This sample comprises almost 250,000 clones, roughly 85% of them detected only once. The ten largest clones represent around 10% of the sample. Sequenced sample: PBMCs or T cells enriched from blood (not recorded which). These receptors came from a woman in her 50s with acute COVID-19.

This chain joins TRBV19 and TRBJ1-3; D not resolved. With 5 bases removed from V and 2 bases from J, the gap between germline ends came to 10 bases. Germline V CDR1 and CDR2: LNHDA, SQIVND (reference sequence). The CDR3 has 14 residues. CDR3: CASSAGSTGNTIYF. The DNA of the CDR3 is TGTGCCAGTAGTGCGGGTTCGACTGGAAACACCATATATTTT. Combining the CDR3 with reference TRBV19 and TRBJ1-3 gives the whole variable domain DGGITQSPKYLFRKEGQNVTLSCEQNLNHDAMYWYRQDPGQGLRLIYYSQIVNDFQKGDIAEGYSVSREKKESFPLTVTSAQKNPTAFYLCASSAGSTGNTIYFGEGSWLTVV.

The CDR3 reads CASSLPEGAVNTEAFF. The CDR3 DNA is TGTGCCAGCAGTCTCCCAGAGGGAGCGGTGAACACTGAAGCTTTCTTT. The chain combines TRBV5-4 with TRBJ1-1; D remains ambiguous. The V end lost 5 bases, the J end lost 0 bases, and 17 bases lay between the germline ends. The CDR3 extends over 16 amino acids. Germline assignment: CDR1 SGHNT and CDR2 YYREEE (reference sequence). Filled out from reference TRBV5-4 and TRBJ1-1, the complete variable domain reads ETGVTQSPTHLIKTRGQQVTLRCSSQSGHNTVSWYQQALGQGPQFIFQYYREEENGRGNFPPRFSGLQFPNYSSELNVNALELDDSALYLCASSLPEGAVNTEAFFGQGTRLTVV.

The gene calls are TRBV4-1 and TRBJ1-2; 9 bases are a match to TRBD1. This CDR3 contains 15 residues. Per germline, CDR1 MGHRA and CDR2 YSYEKL. V trimming: 2 bases; J trimming: 5 bases; junction bases outside the gene matches: 6. The CDR3 is CASSQSGTGIYGYTF. The DNA of the CDR3 is TGCGCCAGCAGCCAATCCGGGACAGGGATTTATGGCTACACCTTC.

This chain uses TRBV4-3 with TRBJ2-7, with TRBD2 matching 15 bases. Losses at the gene ends were 0 bases for V and 6 bases for J; bases not matched to a gene: 18. This CDR3 contains 21 residues. Germline-derived CDR1 and CDR2 are LGHNA and YSLEER. The CDR3 loop reads CASSQEAGGRGLAGGLPEQYF. CDR3 DNA: TGCGCCAGCAGCCAAGAGGCCGGGGGTCGGGGACTAGCGGGGGGCCTCCCCGAGCAGTACTTC.

The V and J genes are TRBV5-1 and TRBJ2-1; D is uncertain. CDR1 SGHRS and CDR2 YFSETQ come from the germline V gene. The CDR3 totals 14 residues. V was trimmed by 4 bases and J by 9 bases, leaving 17 bases between them. The CDR3 protein is CASSLRQIPAEQFF. CDR3 DNA: TGCGCCAGCAGCCTAAGACAAATTCCGGCTGAGCAGTTCTTC.

J is TRBJ1-2 and V is TRBV6-5; 7 nucleotides line up with TRBD1. Germline V lookup: CDR1 MNHEY, CDR2 SVGAGI. The CDR3 totals 14 residues. V trimming: 5 bases; J trimming: 4 bases; junction bases outside the gene matches: 7. CDR3 sequence reads: CASSPGQFAYGYTF. CDR3 nucleotides: TGTGCCAGCAGTCCGGGACAGTTTGCCTATGGCTACACCTTC.

The gene calls are TRBV7-2 and TRBJ2-7, with 7 bases lining up with TRBD1. The germline V gene encodes CDR1 SGHTA and CDR2 FQGNSA. V shed 3 bases, J shed 0 bases, and the junction held 5 bases outside the gene matches. CDR3 size: 15 residues. The CDR3 region is CASSLTDRSSYEQYF. As DNA, the CDR3 is TGTGCCAGCAGCTTGACGGACAGGAGCTCCTACGAGCAGTACTTC.

The CDR3 spells CASSYLRNTEAFF. The CDR3 bases are TGTGCCAGCAGCTACTTGAGGAACACTGAAGCTTTCTTT. The chain has TRBV28 and TRBJ1-1; D remains ambiguous. The V end was cut by 6 bases, the J end by 1 base, with 9 bases between. Germline-derived CDR1 and CDR2 are MDHEN and SYDVKM. This CDR3 comprises 13 residues.

This rearrangement joins TRBV5-6 to TRBJ2-2, with TRBD2 matching 10 bases. The CDR3 covers 17 residues. V lost 2 bases, J lost 3 bases, and 7 bases stayed unmatched. Germline V gene data show CDR1 as SGHDT and CDR2 as YYEEEE. CDR3 in amino acids: CASSFLLAGGDTGELFF. The CDR3 nucleotides are TGTGCCAGCAGCTTCCTCTTAGCGGGGGGCGACACCGGGGAGCTGTTTTTT.

The chain carries TRBV5-4 and TRBJ1-6, with 7 bases that match TRBD1. The V gene end was trimmed by 5 bases and the J gene end by 8 bases; junction bases not matched to a gene: 13. Germline-derived CDR1 and CDR2 are SGHNT and YYREEE (reference sequence). This CDR3 comprises 16 residues. The CDR3 DNA is TGTGCCAGCAGTCCCGGTGGACAGGCGACTTATTCACCCCTCCACTTT. Its translation: CASSPGGQATYSPLHF.

The chain employs TRBV6-6 and TRBJ1-1; 12 bases are shared with TRBD1. With V trimmed by 5 bases and J by 1 base, 11 bases remained unmatched. The CDR3 loop spans 18 amino acids. Germline lookup yields CDR1 MNHNY and CDR2 SVGAGI (reference sequence). For the CDR3, the DNA is TGTGCCAGCAGTCCCGGGACAGGGGGCGGTGGGAGGAACACTGAAGCTTTCTTT. This encodes CASSPGTGGGGRNTEAFF.

V usage is TRBV30 and J usage is TRBJ2-7, with TRBD2 matching 7 bases. The germline CDR1 and CDR2 sequences are GTSNPN and SVGIG (reference sequence). The CDR3 runs to 13 residues. Unmatched junction bases numbered 7, after V lost 2 bases and J lost 6 bases. The CDR3 region is CAWSRVRGFEQYF. Here the CDR3 DNA reads TGTGCCTGGAGTCGTGTGCGGGGGTTCGAGCAGTACTTC.

This chain uses TRBV12-3 or TRBV12-4 with TRBJ1-1, with D tentatively TRBD1 (5 bases). The ends were cut back, 7 bases at V and 0 bases at J, with 9 bases in the middle. There are 13 residues in the CDR3. The CDR3 sequence: CASKLDMNTEAFF. As DNA, the CDR3 is TGTGCCAGCAAACTGGACATGAACACTGAAGCTTTCTTT.

In this sample, this clone turned up once. The chain employs TRBV5-1 and TRBJ1-5; 9 nucleotides agree with TRBD1. The CDR3 runs 18 residues. CDR1 and CDR2 (germline): SGHRS, YFSETQ. With 4 bases clipped from V and 0 bases from J, the junction kept 11 bases outside the gene matches. The CDR3 spells CASSPGQGPGYSNQPQHF. CDR3 nucleotide sequence: TGCGCCAGCAGCCCCGGACAGGGGCCGGGGTATAGCAATCAGCCCCAGCATTTT.

This clone was found once. The rearrangement joins TRBV18 to TRBJ1-5, with TRBD1 as a possible D gene (6 bases). The V gene lost 0 bases and the J gene lost 7 bases, with 13 bases spanning the gap. Germline loops: CDR1 KGHSH, CDR2 LQKENI. The CDR3 is 15 residues long. The CDR3 DNA reads TGTGCCAGCTCACCACCGCAAGGGGGTCTGCAGCCCCAGCATTTT. Translation: CASSPPQGGLQPQHF.

The chain links TRBV6-5 to TRBJ1-1; no definite D call. Germline V gene data show CDR1 as MNHEY and CDR2 as SVGAGI. The CDR3 length is 13 residues. V gave up 4 bases and J gave up 6 bases, with 12 bases separating them. CDR3 DNA sequence: TGTGCCAGCAGTTCCCTGGGAGGAGCTGAAGCTTTCTTT. Translating gives CASSSLGGAEAFF.

This clone was detected once. The CDR3 DNA sequence: TGTGCTAGTGGTCCGGCGCGAGGCGGGGAGCTGTTTTTT. Amino acids: CASGPARGGELFF. This chain links TRBV12-5 with TRBJ2-2, with unresolved D. The germline CDR1 and CDR2 sequences are LGHNT and FRNRAP. The CDR3 runs to 13 residues. V gave up 5 bases and J gave up 7 bases, with 11 bases separating them.

This sequence joins TRBV30 and TRBJ2-2, with TRBD2 matching over 11 bases. V was pared by 5 bases and J by 6 bases, with 5 bases of the junction left unmatched. The CDR3 spans 14 residues. CDR1 is GTSNPN, CDR2 SVGIG, per germline (reference sequence). For the CDR3, the DNA is TGTGCCTGGGTCCCGGGACTAGCGGCCGGGGAGCTGTTTTTT. It translates to CAWVPGLAAGELFF.

The chain recombines TRBV7-9 with TRBJ2-3; 8 positions match TRBD1. The CDR3 is 17 residues long. Germline CDR1 SEHNR, CDR2 FQNEAQ (reference sequence). The ends lost 3 bases at V and 1 base at J; junction bases unmatched: 9. The CDR3 DNA reads as TGTGCCAGCAGCTTCGGACAGGGCCCATCGGGCACAGATACGCAGTATTTT. It specifies CASSFGQGPSGTDTQYF. Supplemented by reference TRBV7-9 and TRBJ2-3, the full variable domain reads DTGVSQNPRHKITKRGQNVTFRCDPISEHNRLYWYRQTLGQGPEFLTYFQNEAQLEKSRLLSDRFSAERPKGSFSTLEIQRTEQGDSAMYLCASSFGQGPSGTDTQYFGPGTRLTVL.

The chain carries TRBV5-1 and TRBJ1-1; D is unclear. V was clipped by 1 base and J by 3 bases, with 7 bases between them. CDR1 is SGHRS, CDR2 YFSETQ, per germline. This CDR3 is 13 amino acids long. CDR3 in amino acids: CASSLNGDTEAFF. CDR3 in DNA: TGCGCCAGCAGCTTGAACGGGGACACTGAAGCTTTCTTT. The variable domain in full, completed from reference TRBV5-1 and TRBJ1-1, reads KAGVTQTPRYLIKTRGQQVTLSCSPISGHRSVSWYQQTPGQGLQFLFEYFSETQRNKGNFPGRFSGRQFSNSRSEMNVSTLELGDSALYLCASSLNGDTEAFFGQGTRLTVV.

This rearrangement joins TRBV7-8 to TRBJ2-7, with TRBD1 matching 9 bases. Germline-derived CDR1 and CDR2 are SGHVS and FQNEAQ. Trimming took 5 bases from V and 3 from J; bases not matched to a gene: 5. The length of the CDR3 is 14 residues. This chain's CDR3 is CASSLGQGVYEQYF. CDR3 DNA: TGTGCCAGCAGCCTGGGACAGGGAGTCTACGAGCAGTACTTC.

CDR3 loop: CASSLAARDGYNSPLHF. The CDR3 region has the DNA TGTGCCAGCAGCTTAGCGGCGCGGGACGGATATAATTCACCCCTCCACTTT. This chain joins TRBV7-6 and TRBJ1-6, with D perhaps TRBD1 (5 bases). The germline V and J ends were trimmed by 0 bases and 4 bases, with 13 bases remaining between them. This CDR3 has 17 residues. Germline V gene sequence: CDR1 SGHVS, CDR2 FNYEAQ.

This sequence joins TRBV19 and TRBJ2-7, with TRBD1 matching over 7 bases. J lost 3 bases, V lost 5 bases, and 7 bases had no gene match. Germline loops: CDR1 LNHDA, CDR2 SQIVND (reference sequence). The CDR3 runs to 14 residues. In DNA form, the CDR3 reads TGTGCCAGTAGTCCCTCGACAGGGAGCTACGAGCAGTACTTC. This encodes CASSPSTGSYEQYF.

The V and J genes are TRBV5-4 and TRBJ2-3; tentatively, D is TRBD2 (6 bases). This CDR3 contains 15 residues. CDR1 and CDR2 from the germline V gene are SGHNT and YYREEE (reference sequence). V lost 3 bases and J lost 0, with 11 bases in between. The CDR3 is CASSWEAGSTDTQYF. CDR3 DNA: TGTGCCAGCAGCTGGGAGGCGGGGAGCACAGATACGCAGTATTTT.

The chain couples TRBV5-1 to TRBJ2-3; weak D call: TRBD2 (6 bases). Trimming pared 0 bases from V and 4 bases from J, leaving 12 bases between. Per germline, CDR1 SGHRS and CDR2 YFSETQ. The CDR3 spans 15 residues. The CDR3 bases are TGCGCCAGCAGCTTGGAACTAGCTTGGGCAGATACGCAGTATTTT. Protein product: CASSLELAWADTQYF. Full variable domain (rest looked up from reference TRBV5-1 and TRBJ2-3): KAGVTQTPRYLIKTRGQQVTLSCSPISGHRSVSWYQQTPGQGLQFLFEYFSETQRNKGNFPGRFSGRQFSNSRSEMNVSTLELGDSALYLCASSLELAWADTQYFGPGTRLTVL.

This clone was found a few times. The V gene is TRBV9, the J gene TRBJ1-5; no firm D call. The CDR3 totals 15 residues. Germline V CDR1 and CDR2: SGDLS, YYNGEE. V was pared by 1 base and J by 0 bases, with 8 bases between. This CDR3 is CASSVSGNSNQPQHF. For the CDR3, the DNA is TGTGCCAGCAGCGTATCCGGGAATAGCAATCAGCCCCAGCATTTT.

The J gene is TRBJ1-1, the V gene TRBV7-3; D is perhaps TRBD1 (5 bases). Per the germline V gene, CDR1 is SGHTA and CDR2 is FQGTGA. The CDR3 spans 16 residues. V was pared by 5 bases and J by 1 base, with 17 bases between. The CDR3 DNA is TGTGCCAGCAGCATCATATCGGGGGTCGGGAACACTGAAGCTTTCTTT. Amino acids: CASSIISGVGNTEAFF.